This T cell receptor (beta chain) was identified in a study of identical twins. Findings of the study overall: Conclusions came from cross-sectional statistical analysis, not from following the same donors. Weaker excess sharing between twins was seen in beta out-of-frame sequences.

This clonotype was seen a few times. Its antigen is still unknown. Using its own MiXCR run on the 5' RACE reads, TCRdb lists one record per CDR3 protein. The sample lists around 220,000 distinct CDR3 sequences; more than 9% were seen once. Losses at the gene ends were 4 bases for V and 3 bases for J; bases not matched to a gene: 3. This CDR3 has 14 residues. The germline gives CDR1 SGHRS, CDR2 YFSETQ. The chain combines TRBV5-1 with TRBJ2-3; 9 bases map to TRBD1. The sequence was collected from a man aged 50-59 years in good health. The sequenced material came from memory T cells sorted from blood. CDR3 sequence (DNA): TGCGCCAGCAGCGGGACAGGGAGAACAGATACGCAGTATTTT. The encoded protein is CASSGTGRTDTQYF.